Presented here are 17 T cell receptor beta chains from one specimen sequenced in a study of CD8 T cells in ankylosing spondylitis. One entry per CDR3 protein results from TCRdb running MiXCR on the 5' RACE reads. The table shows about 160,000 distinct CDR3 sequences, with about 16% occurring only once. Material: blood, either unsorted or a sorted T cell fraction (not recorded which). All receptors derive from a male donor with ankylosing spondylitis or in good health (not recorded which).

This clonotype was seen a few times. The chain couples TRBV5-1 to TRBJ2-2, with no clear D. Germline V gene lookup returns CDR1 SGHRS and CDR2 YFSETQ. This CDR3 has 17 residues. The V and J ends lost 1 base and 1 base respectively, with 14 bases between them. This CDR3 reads CASSLRFLGRNTGELFF. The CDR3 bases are TGCGCCAGCAGCTTGCGTTTTCTGGGCAGGAACACCGGGGAGCTGTTTTTT.

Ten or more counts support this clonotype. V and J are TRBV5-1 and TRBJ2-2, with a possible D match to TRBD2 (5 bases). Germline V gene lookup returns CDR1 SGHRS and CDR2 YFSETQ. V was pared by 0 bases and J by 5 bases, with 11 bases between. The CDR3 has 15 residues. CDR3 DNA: TGCGCCAGCAGCTTGGCCGTCGGGGATACCGGGGAGCTGTTTTTT. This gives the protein CASSLAVGDTGELFF.

In DNA, the CDR3 is TGTGCCAGTAGTATCGGAGACAGGGGGCTGGTTCAGCCCCAGCATTTT. This codes for CASSIGDRGLVQPQHF. The V call is TRBV19, the J call TRBJ1-5, with 10 nucleotides matching TRBD1. The CDR3 has 16 residues. Germline lookup yields CDR1 LNHDA and CDR2 SQIVND (reference sequence). Trimming removed 3 bases from V and 6 bases from J; junction bases left unmatched: 8.

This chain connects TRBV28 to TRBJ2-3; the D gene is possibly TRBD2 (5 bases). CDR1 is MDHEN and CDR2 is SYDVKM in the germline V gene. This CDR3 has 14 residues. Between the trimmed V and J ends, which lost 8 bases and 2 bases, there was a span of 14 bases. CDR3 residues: CASDSSSSTDTQYF. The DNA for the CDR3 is TGTGCCAGCGATTCTAGCAGTTCCACAGATACGCAGTATTTT.

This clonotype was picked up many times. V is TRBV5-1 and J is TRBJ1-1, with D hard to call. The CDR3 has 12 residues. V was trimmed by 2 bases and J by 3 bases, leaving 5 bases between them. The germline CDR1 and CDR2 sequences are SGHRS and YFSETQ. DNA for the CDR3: TGCGCCAGCAGCTTTGAAGACACTGAAGCTTTCTTT. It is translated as CASSFEDTEAFF. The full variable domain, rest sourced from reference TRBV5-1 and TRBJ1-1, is KAGVTQTPRYLIKTRGQQVTLSCSPISGHRSVSWYQQTPGQGLQFLFEYFSETQRNKGNFPGRFSGRQFSNSRSEMNVSTLELGDSALYLCASSFEDTEAFFGQGTRLTVV.

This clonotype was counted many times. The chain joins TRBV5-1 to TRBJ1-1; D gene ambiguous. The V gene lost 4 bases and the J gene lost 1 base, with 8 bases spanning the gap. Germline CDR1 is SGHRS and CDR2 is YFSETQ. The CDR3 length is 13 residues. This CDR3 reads CASSLDWNTEAFF. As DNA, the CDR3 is TGCGCCAGCAGCCTCGACTGGAACACTGAAGCTTTCTTT.

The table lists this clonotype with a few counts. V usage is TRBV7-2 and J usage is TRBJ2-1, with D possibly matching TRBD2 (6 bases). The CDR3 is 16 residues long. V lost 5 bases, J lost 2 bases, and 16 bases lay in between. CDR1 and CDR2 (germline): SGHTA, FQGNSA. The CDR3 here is CASSRVGGGTYNEQFF. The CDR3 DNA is TGTGCCAGCAGCAGAGTTGGGGGAGGTACCTACAATGAGCAGTTCTTC.

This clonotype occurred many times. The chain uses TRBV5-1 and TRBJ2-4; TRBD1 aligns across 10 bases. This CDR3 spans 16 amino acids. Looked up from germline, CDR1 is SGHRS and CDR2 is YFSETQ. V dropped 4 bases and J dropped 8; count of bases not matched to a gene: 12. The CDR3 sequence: CASSPGARTGGDIQYF. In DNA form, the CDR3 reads TGCGCCAGCAGCCCTGGTGCTAGGACAGGGGGTGACATTCAGTACTTC.

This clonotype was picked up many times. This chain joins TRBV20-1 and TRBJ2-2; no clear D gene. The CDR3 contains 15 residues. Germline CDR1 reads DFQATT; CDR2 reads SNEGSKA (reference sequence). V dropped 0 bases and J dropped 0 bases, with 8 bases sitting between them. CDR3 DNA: TGCAGTGCTAGAGATTACAGAGCGAACACCGGGGAGCTGTTTTTT. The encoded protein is CSARDYRANTGELFF.

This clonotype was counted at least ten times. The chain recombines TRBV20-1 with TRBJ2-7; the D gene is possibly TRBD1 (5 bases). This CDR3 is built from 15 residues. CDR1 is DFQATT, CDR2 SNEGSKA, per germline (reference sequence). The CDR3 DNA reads TGCAGCTATGAGAATGGCAGGGTCAGCTCCTACGAGCAGTACTTC. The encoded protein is CSYENGRVSSYEQYF.

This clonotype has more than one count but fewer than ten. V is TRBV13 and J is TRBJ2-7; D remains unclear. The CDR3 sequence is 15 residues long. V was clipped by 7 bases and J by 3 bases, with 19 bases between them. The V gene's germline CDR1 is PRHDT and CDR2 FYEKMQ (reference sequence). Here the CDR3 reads CASNFGKPEFYEQYF. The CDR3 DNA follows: TGTGCCAGCAACTTTGGAAAACCTGAGTTCTACGAGCAGTACTTC.

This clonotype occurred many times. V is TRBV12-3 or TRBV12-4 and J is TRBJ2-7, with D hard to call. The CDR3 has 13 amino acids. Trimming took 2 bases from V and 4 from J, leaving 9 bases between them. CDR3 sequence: CASSLPPSYEQYF. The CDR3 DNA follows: TGTGCCAGCAGTTTACCCCCCTCATACGAGCAGTACTTC.

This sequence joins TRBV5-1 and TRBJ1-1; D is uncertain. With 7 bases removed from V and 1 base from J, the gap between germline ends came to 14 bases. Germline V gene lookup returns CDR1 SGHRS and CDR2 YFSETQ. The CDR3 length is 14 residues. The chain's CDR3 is CASGKDSTNTEAFF. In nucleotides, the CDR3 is TGCGCCAGCGGTAAGGACTCCACGAACACTGAAGCTTTCTTT.

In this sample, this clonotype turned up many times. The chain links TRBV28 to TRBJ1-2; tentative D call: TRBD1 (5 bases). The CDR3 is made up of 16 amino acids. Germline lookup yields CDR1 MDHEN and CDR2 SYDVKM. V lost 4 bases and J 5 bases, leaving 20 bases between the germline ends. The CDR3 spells CASSSGTALLQYGYTF. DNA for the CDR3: TGTGCCAGCAGTTCCGGGACCGCTCTACTGCAATATGGCTACACCTTC.

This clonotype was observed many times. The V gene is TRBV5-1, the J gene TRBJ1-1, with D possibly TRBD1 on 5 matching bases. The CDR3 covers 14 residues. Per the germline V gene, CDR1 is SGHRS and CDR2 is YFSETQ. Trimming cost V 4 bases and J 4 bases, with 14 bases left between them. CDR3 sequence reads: CASSGPGGFTEAFF. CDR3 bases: TGCGCCAGCAGCGGGCCGGGGGGATTCACTGAAGCTTTCTTT. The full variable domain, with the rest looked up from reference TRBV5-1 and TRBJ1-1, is KAGVTQTPRYLIKTRGQQVTLSCSPISGHRSVSWYQQTPGQGLQFLFEYFSETQRNKGNFPGRFSGRQFSNSRSEMNVSTLELGDSALYLCASSGPGGFTEAFFGQGTRLTVV.

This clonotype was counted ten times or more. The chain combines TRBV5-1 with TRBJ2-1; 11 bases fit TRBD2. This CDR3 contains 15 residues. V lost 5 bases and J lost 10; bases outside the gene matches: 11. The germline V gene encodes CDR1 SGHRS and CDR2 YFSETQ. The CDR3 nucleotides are TGCGCCAGCAGTTCGACTAGCGGGACTTCCGGGGAGCAGTTCTTC. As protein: CASSSTSGTSGEQFF.

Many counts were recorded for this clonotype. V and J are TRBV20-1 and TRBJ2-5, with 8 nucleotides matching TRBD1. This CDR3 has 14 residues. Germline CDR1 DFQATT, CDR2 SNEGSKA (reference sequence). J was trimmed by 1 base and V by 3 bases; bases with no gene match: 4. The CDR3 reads CSASRGQSQETQYF. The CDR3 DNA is TGCAGTGCTAGCAGGGGGCAAAGCCAAGAGACCCAGTACTTC.